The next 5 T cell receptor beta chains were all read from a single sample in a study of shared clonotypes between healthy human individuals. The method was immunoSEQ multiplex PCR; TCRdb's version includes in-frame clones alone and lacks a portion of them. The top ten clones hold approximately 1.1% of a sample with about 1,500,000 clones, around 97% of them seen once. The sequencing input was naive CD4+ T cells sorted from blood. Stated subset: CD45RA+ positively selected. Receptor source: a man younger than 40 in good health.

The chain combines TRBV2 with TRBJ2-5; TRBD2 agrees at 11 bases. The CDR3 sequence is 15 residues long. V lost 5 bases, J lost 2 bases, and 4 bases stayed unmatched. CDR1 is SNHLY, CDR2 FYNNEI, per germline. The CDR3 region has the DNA TGTGCCAGCAGTTCCTGGACTAGCGGGCAAGAGACCCAGTACTTC. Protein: CASSSWTSGQETQYF.

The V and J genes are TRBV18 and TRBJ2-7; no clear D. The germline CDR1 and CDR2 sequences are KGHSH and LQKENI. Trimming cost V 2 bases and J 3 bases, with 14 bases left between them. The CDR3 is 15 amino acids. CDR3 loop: CASSPTSVSGYEQYF. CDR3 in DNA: TGTGCCAGCTCACCAACCTCGGTGTCGGGCTACGAGCAGTACTTC.

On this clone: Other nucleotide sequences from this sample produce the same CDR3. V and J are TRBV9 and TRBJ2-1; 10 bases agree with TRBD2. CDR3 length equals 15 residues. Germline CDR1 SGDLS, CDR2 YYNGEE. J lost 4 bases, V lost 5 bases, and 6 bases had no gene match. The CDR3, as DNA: TGTGCCAGCAGTACAGGACTAGCGGCATACAATGAGCAGTTCTTC. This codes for CASSTGLAAYNEQFF.

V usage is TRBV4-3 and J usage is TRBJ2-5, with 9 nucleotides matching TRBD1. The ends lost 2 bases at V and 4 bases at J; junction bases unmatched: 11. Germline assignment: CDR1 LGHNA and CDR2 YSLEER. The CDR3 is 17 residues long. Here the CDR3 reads CASSQTTGGTGRETQYF. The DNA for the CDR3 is TGCGCCAGCAGCCAAACCACCGGAGGGACAGGGCGAGAGACCCAGTACTTC.

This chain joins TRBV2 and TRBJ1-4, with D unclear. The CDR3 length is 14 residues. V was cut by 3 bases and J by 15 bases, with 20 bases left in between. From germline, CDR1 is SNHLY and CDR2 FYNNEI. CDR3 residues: CASSDTRAAGGVFF. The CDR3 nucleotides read TGTGCCAGCAGTGACACTCGAGCCGCTGGTGGGGTGTTTTTT.